This TCR beta chain was documented in a study of T cell responses to AZD1222 COVID-19 vaccine. This table comes from immunoSEQ multiplex PCR, and its TCRdb copy is limited to in-frame clones, with some not included. The sample lists 90,000 to 150,000 clones; roughly 90% were seen once. Trimming left V 2 bases short and J 7 bases short, with 9 bases between. Per germline, CDR1 SGHTA and CDR2 FQGNSA. The CDR3 runs 13 residues. The sequenced sample was peripheral blood, obtained 28 days after the second dose of the MenACWY control vaccine. The origin of this receptor is an adult who received the MenACWY meningococcal vaccine as a control. This sequence joins TRBV7-2 and TRBJ2-4; D unclear. The CDR3 DNA follows: TGTGCCAGCAGCTTACAGACCGAGAACATTCAGTACTTC. Its protein is CASSLQTENIQYF. The whole variable domain, filled in from reference TRBV7-2 and TRBJ2-4, reads GAGVSQSPSNKVTEKGKDVELRCDPISGHTALYWYRQSLGQGLEFLIYFQGNSAPDKSGLPSDRFSAERTGGSVSTLTIQRTQQEDSAVYLCASSLQTENIQYFGAGTRLSVL.